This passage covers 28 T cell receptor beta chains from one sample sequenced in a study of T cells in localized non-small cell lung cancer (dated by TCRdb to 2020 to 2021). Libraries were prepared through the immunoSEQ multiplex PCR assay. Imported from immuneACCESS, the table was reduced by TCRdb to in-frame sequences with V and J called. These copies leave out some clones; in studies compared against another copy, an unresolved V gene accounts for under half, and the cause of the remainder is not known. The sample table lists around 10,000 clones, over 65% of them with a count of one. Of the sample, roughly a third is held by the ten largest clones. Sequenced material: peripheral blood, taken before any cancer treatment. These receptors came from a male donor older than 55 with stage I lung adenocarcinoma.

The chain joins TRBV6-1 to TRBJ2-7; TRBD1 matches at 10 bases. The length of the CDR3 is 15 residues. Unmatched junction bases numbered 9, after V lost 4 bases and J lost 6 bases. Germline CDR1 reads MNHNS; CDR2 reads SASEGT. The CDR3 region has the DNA TGTGCCAGCAGTGGGGTGACAGGGGGCCATGGCGAGCAGTACTTC. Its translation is CASSGVTGGHGEQYF.

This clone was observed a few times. CDR3 DNA: TGTGCCAGCAGTCCTGACAGGAATAGCATTGGATATGGCTACACCTTC. This translates into CASSPDRNSIGYGYTF. The rearrangement uses TRBV27 and TRBJ1-2; weak D call: TRBD1 (6 bases). This CDR3 region has 16 residues. V lost 5 bases, J lost 5 bases, and 21 bases lay in between. Germline-derived CDR1 and CDR2 are MNHEY and SMNVEV (reference sequence).

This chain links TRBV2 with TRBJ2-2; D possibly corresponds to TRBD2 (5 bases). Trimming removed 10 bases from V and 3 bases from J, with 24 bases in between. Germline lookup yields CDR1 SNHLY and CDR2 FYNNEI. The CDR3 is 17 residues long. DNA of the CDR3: TGTGCCATCCATATCATCCGAACACCGGGGTACACCGGGGAGCTGTTTTTT. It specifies CAIHIIRTPGYTGELFF.

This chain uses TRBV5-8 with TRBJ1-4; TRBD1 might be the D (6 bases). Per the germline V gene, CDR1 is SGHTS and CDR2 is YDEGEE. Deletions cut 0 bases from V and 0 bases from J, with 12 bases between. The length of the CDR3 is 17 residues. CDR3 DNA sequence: TGTGCCAGCAGCTTGGTATCGGGGGCCCCAACTAATGAAAAACTGTTTTTT. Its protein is CASSLVSGAPTNEKLFF.

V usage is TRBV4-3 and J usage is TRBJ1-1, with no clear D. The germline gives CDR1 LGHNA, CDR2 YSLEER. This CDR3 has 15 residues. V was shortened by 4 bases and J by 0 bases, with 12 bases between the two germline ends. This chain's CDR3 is CASSPWAGVNTEAFF. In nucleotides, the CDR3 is TGCGCCAGCAGCCCCTGGGCAGGAGTGAACACTGAAGCTTTCTTT.

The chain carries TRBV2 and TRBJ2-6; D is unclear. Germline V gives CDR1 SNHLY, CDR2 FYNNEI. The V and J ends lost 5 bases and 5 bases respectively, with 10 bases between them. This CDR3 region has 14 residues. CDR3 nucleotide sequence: TGTGCCAGCAGTTTACAAAGTCGGGCCAACGTCCTGACTTTC. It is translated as CASSLQSRANVLTF.

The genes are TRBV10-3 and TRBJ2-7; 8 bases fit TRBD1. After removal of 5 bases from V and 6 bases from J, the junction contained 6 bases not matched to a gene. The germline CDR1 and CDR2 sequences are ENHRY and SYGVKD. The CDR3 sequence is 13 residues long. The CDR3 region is CAISPTGVPEQYF. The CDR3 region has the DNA TGTGCCATCAGTCCGACAGGGGTCCCCGAGCAGTACTTC.

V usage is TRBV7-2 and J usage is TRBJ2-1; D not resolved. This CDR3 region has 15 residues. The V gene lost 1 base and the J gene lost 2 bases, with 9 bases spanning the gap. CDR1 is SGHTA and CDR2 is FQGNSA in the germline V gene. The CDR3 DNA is TGTGCCAGCAGCTTAGGTTCCCTAGCCTACAATGAGCAGTTCTTC. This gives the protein CASSLGSLAYNEQFF.

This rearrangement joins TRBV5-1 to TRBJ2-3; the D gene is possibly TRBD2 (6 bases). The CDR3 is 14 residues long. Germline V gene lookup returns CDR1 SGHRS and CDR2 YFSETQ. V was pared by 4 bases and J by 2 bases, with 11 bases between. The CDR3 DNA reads TGCGCCAGCAGCCCCGGGACTGTCACAGATACGCAGTATTTT. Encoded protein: CASSPGTVTDTQYF.

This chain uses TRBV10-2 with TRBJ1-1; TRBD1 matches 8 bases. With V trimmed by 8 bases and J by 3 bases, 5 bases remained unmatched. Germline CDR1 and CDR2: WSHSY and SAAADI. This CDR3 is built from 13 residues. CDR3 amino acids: CASSDRGYTEAFF. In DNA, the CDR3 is TGCGCCAGCTCCGACAGGGGCTACACTGAAGCTTTCTTT.

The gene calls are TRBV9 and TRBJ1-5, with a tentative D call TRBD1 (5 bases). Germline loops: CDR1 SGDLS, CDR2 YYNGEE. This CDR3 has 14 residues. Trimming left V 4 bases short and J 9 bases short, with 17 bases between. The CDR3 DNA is TGTGCCAGCAGCCCGACCCTAGGGGCTGCGCCCCAGCATTTT. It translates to CASSPTLGAAPQHF.

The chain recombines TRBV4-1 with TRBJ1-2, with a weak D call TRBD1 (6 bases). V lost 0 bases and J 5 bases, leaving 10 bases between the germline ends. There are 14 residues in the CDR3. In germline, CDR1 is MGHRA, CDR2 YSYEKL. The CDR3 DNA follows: TGCGCCAGCAGCCAAGATAACGGACAGTATGGCTACACCTTC. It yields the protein CASSQDNGQYGYTF.

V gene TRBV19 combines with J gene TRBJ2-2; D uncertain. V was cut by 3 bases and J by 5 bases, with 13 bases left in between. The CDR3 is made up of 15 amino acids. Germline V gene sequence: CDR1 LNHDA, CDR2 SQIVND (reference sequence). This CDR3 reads CASSISAGRTGELFF. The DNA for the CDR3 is TGTGCCAGTAGTATTTCCGCCGGACGAACCGGGGAGCTGTTTTTT.

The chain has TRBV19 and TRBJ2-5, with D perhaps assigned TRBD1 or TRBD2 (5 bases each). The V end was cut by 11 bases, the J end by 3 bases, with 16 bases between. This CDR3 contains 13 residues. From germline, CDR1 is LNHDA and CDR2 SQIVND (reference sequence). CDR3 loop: CAPGTFAKETQYF. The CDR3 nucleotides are TGTGCCCCGGGGACGTTCGCTAAAGAGACCCAGTACTTC.

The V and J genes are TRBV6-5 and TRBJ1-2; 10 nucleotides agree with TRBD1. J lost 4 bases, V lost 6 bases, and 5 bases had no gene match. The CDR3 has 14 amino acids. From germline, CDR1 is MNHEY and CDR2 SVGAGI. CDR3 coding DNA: TGTGCCAGCAGAGACAGGGGGCTGGGCTATGGCTACACCTTC. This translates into CASRDRGLGYGYTF.

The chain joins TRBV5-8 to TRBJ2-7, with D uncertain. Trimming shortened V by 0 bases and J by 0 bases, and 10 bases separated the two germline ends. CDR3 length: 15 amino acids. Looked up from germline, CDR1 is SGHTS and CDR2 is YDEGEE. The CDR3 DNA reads TGTGCCAGCAGCTTGGGAGGAGCAGTCTCCTACGAGCAGTACTTC. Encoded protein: CASSLGGAVSYEQYF.

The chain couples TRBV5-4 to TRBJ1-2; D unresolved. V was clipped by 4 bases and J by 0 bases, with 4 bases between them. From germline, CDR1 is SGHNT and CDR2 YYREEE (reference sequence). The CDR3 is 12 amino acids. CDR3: CASSLPNYGYTF. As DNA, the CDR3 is TGTGCCAGCAGCCTTCCTAACTATGGCTACACCTTC.

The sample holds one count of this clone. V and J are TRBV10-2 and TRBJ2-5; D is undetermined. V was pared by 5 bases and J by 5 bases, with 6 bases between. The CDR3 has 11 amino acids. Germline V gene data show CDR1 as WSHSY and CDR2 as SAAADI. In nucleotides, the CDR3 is TGCGCCAGCAGTCCCAGGGAGACCCAGTACTTC. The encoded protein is CASSPRETQYF.

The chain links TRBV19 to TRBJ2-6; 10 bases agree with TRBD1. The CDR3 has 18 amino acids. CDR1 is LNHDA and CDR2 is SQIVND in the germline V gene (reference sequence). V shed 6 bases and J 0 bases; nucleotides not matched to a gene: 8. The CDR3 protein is CASRVRDRGDSGANVLTF. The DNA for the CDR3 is TGTGCCAGTAGGGTGCGGGACAGGGGAGACTCTGGGGCCAACGTCCTGACTTTC.

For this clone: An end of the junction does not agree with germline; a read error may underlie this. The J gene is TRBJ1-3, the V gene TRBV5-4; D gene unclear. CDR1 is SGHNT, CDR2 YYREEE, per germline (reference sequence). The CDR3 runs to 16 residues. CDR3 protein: CASSQARRGSGNTIYF. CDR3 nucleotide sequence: TGCGCCAGCAGCCAAGCAAGACGTGGCTCTGGAAACACCATATATTTT.

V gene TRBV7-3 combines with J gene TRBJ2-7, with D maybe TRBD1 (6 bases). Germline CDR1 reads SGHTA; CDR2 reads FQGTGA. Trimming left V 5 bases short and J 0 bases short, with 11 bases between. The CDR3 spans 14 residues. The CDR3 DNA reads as TGTGCCAGCAGCCCGATGGGGGCCTCCTACGAGCAGTACTTC. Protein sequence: CASSPMGASYEQYF.

The CDR3 spells CASIPTGNTEAFF. The CDR3 DNA reads as TGTGCCAGCATCCCGACAGGGAACACTGAAGCTTTCTTT. The rearrangement links TRBV4-2 to TRBJ1-1; weak D call: TRBD1 (6 bases). V was shortened by 7 bases and J by 1 base, with 10 bases between the two germline ends. Germline CDR1 is LGHNA and CDR2 is YNFKEQ. This CDR3 region has 13 residues.

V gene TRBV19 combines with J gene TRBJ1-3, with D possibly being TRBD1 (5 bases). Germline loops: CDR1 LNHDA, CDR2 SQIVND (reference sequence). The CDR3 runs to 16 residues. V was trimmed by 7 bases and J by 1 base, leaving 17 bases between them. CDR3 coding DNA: TGTGCCAGTATTGGGAGGGGCGCATCTTCTGGAAACACCATATATTTT. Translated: CASIGRGASSGNTIYF.

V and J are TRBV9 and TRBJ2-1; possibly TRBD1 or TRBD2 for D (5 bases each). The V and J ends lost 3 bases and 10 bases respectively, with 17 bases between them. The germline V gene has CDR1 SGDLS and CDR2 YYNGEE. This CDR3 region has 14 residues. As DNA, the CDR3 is TGTGCCAGCAGCGACTCCGGGACCCTCGGCGAGCAGTTCTTC. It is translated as CASSDSGTLGEQFF. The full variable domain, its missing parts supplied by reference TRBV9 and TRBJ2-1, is DSGVTQTPKHLITATGQRVTLRCSPRSGDLSVYWYQQSLDQGLQFLIQYYNGEERAKGNILERFSAQQFPDLHSELNLSSLELGDSALYFCASSDSGTLGEQFFGPGTRLTVL.

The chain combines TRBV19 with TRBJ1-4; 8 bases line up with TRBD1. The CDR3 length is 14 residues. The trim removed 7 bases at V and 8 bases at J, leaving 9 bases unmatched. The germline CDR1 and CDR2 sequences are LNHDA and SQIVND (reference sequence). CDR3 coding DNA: TGTGCCAGTAACTTAGGGACAGGCCGGGAAAAACTGTTTTTT. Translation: CASNLGTGREKLFF.

The CDR3: CASATENTEAFF. CDR3 coding DNA: TGTGCCAGTGCGACAGAGAACACTGAAGCTTTCTTT. The chain couples TRBV19 to TRBJ1-1; weak D call: TRBD1 (5 bases). Germline loops: CDR1 LNHDA, CDR2 SQIVND (reference sequence). V was trimmed by 8 bases and J by 1 base, leaving 8 bases between them. The CDR3 extends over 12 amino acids.

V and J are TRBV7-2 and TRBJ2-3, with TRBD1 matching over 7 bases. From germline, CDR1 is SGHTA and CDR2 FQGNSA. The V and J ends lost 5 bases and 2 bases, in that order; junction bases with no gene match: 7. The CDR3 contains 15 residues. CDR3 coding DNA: TGTGCCAGCAGCCCCCGGACAGGCATCACAGATACGCAGTATTTT. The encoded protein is CASSPRTGITDTQYF.

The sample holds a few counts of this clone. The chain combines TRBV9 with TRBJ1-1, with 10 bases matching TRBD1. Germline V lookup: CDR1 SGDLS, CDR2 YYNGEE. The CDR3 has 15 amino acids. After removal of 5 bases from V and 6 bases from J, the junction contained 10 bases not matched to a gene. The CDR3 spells CASSNRDRGSSEAFF. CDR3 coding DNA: TGTGCCAGCAGTAACCGGGACAGGGGCTCCTCTGAAGCTTTCTTT.